Below, 21 T cell receptor beta chains from the same sample are listed, as sequenced in a study of human thymus T cells. Produced via immunoSEQ multiplex PCR; TCRdb's table is partial and in-frame only. The sample records 100,000 to 150,000 clones, around 94% being singletons. The thymus was resected at corrective cardiac surgery. Material: thymus tissue. The source is a boy in the first two years of life with a congenital heart defect but otherwise immunologically healthy.

The chain employs TRBV5-6 and TRBJ2-7; maybe TRBD1 (6 bases). Germline lookup yields CDR1 SGHDT and CDR2 YYEEEE. Trimming removed 4 bases from V and 3 bases from J, with 14 bases in between. The CDR3 is 14 amino acids. The CDR3 reads CASSHHRAVYEQYF. The CDR3 nucleotides are TGTGCCAGCAGCCACCACAGGGCAGTCTACGAGCAGTACTTC.

The chain links TRBV4-1 to TRBJ2-5; 9 nucleotides align to TRBD2. V dropped 1 base and J dropped 3; count of bases not matched to a gene: 9. The CDR3 is 17 residues long. Germline loops: CDR1 MGHRA, CDR2 YSYEKL. CDR3 coding DNA: TGCGCCAGCAGCCAAGTTCCCCTAGCGGGGAATGAAGAGACCCAGTACTTC. As protein: CASSQVPLAGNEETQYF.

The CDR3 region is CASSPATGTDTQYF. CDR3 in DNA: TGCGCCAGCAGCCCCGCGACAGGGACAGATACGCAGTATTTT. This chain links TRBV4-3 with TRBJ2-3; 7 bases agree with TRBD1. Trimming removed 4 bases from V and 3 bases from J; junction bases left unmatched: 4. This CDR3 has 14 residues. Germline values: CDR1 LGHNA, CDR2 YSLEER.

This clone has a single count. The DNA of the CDR3 is TGTGCCAGTAGTATAGCCCTACTGGGCAGCCGCTGGGGCTATGGCTACACCTTC. Its protein is CASSIALLGSRWGYGYTF. The J gene is TRBJ1-2, the V gene TRBV19; D is ambiguous. V lost 1 base, J lost 4 bases, and 22 bases lay in between. The CDR3 is 18 amino acids. CDR1 is LNHDA, CDR2 SQIVND, per germline (reference sequence).

V gene TRBV30 combines with J gene TRBJ1-5, with a possible D match to TRBD1 (5 bases). V dropped 4 bases and J dropped 3 bases, with 10 bases sitting between them. This CDR3 comprises 13 residues. Germline V gene lookup returns CDR1 GTSNPN and CDR2 SVGIG (reference sequence). The CDR3 region is CAWTPGDNQPQHF. DNA of the CDR3: TGTGCCTGGACCCCGGGGGACAATCAGCCCCAGCATTTT. Together with reference TRBV30 and TRBJ1-5, the CDR3 gives the full variable domain: SQTIHQWPATLVQPVGSPLSLECTVEGTSNPNLYWYRQAAGRGLQLLFYSVGIGQISSEVPQNLSASRPQDRQFILSSKKLLLSDSGFYLCAWTPGDNQPQHFGDGTRLSIL.

In regard to this clone: Within the sample, other DNA sequences also encode this same CDR3. The V call is TRBV5-1, the J call TRBJ2-3; D uncertain. The CDR3 has 12 residues. Germline values: CDR1 SGHRS, CDR2 YFSETQ. V was shortened by 2 bases and J by 2 bases, with 3 bases between the two germline ends. CDR3 region: CASSLNTDTQYF. The CDR3 coding sequence is TGCGCCAGCAGCTTAAACACAGATACGCAGTATTTT. The whole variable domain, filled in from reference TRBV5-1 and TRBJ2-3, reads KAGVTQTPRYLIKTRGQQVTLSCSPISGHRSVSWYQQTPGQGLQFLFEYFSETQRNKGNFPGRFSGRQFSNSRSEMNVSTLELGDSALYLCASSLNTDTQYFGPGTRLTVL.

The chain combines TRBV28 with TRBJ1-4, with D possibly being TRBD1 (5 bases). The CDR3 totals 19 residues. V lost 5 bases and J 0 bases, leaving 22 bases between the germline ends. Germline V gives CDR1 MDHEN, CDR2 SYDVKM. The CDR3 loop is CASSPVGVGPYATNEKLFF. Written as DNA, the CDR3 is TGTGCCAGCAGTCCGGTGGGCGTGGGGCCCTACGCAACTAATGAAAAACTGTTTTTT. The variable domain in full, with the rest retrieved from reference TRBV28 and TRBJ1-4, is DVKVTQSSRYLVKRTGEKVFLECVQDMDHENMFWYRQDPGLGLRLIYFSYDVKMKEKGDIPEGYSVSREKKERFSLILESASTNQTSMYLCASSPVGVGPYATNEKLFFGSGTQLSVL.

This clone showed up just once. This rearrangement joins TRBV5-1 to TRBJ2-1, with D unclear. The CDR3 is 15 amino acids. The V end was cut by 3 bases, the J end by 9 bases, with 19 bases between. Germline V gene lookup returns CDR1 SGHRS and CDR2 YFSETQ. The CDR3 nucleotides read TGCGCCAGCAGCTGGAATATCATCAGGATAAGTGAGCAGTTCTTC. It is translated as CASSWNIIRISEQFF.

This rearrangement joins TRBV27 to TRBJ2-1, with D maybe TRBD2 (5 bases). This CDR3 contains 13 residues. The V end lost 5 bases, the J end lost 10 bases, and 15 bases lay between the germline ends. The germline CDR1 and CDR2 sequences are MNHEY and SMNVEV (reference sequence). As DNA, the CDR3 is TGTGCCAGCAGTCTCCTCGGTGGGGAGGAGCAGTTCTTC. It is translated as CASSLLGGEEQFF.

This clone was picked up one time. The chain links TRBV5-6 to TRBJ1-1; D unclear. The V end lost 3 bases, the J end lost 6 bases, and 9 bases lay between the germline ends. CDR1 is SGHDT, CDR2 YYEEEE, per germline. The CDR3 loop spans 12 amino acids. The CDR3 protein is CASSSYTAEAFF. The CDR3 DNA reads as TGTGCCAGCAGCTCGTACACGGCTGAAGCTTTCTTT.

This clone turned up a few times. The chain employs TRBV10-3 and TRBJ1-1; D gene ambiguous. The V and J ends lost 1 base and 5 bases respectively, with 8 bases between them. The CDR3 loop spans 13 amino acids. The germline CDR1 and CDR2 sequences are ENHRY and SYGVKD. The CDR3 DNA reads TGTGCCATCAGTGAGTATGGAGGGACTGAAGCTTTCTTT. Translation: CAISEYGGTEAFF.

The chain couples TRBV27 to TRBJ1-5; D is unclear. V was trimmed by 1 base and J by 1 base, leaving 8 bases between them. Germline V lookup: CDR1 MNHEY, CDR2 SMNVEV (reference sequence). This CDR3 contains 15 residues. CDR3 sequence reads: CASSLWVGSNQPQHF. In DNA, the CDR3 is TGTGCCAGCAGTTTATGGGTGGGGAGCAATCAGCCCCAGCATTTT.

This clone was seen only once. This sequence joins TRBV7-2 and TRBJ2-1; D might be TRBD1 (5 bases). Germline CDR1 and CDR2: SGHTA and FQGNSA. The CDR3 runs 17 residues. The V gene lost 1 base and the J gene lost 5 bases, with 18 bases spanning the gap. CDR3 amino acids: CASSLVDSLSFHNEQFF. CDR3 bases: TGTGCCAGCAGCTTAGTTGACAGTCTTTCTTTTCACAATGAGCAGTTCTTC.

The rearrangement links TRBV7-9 to TRBJ2-3, with D maybe TRBD1 (6 bases). CDR3 length: 15 residues. Trimming removed 5 bases from V and 5 bases from J, with 17 bases in between. Germline V lookup: CDR1 SEHNR, CDR2 FQNEAQ (reference sequence). The CDR3 bases are TGTGCCAGCAGCATGCCCCAGGGGCCCGGAGATACGCAGTATTTT. It is translated as CASSMPQGPGDTQYF. The full variable domain, completed using reference TRBV7-9 and TRBJ2-3, is DTGVSQNPRHKITKRGQNVTFRCDPISEHNRLYWYRQTLGQGPEFLTYFQNEAQLEKSRLLSDRFSAERPKGSFSTLEIQRTEQGDSAMYLCASSMPQGPGDTQYFGPGTRLTVL.

The chain has TRBV10-3 and TRBJ2-7, with 8 positions matching TRBD1. The germline V gene encodes CDR1 ENHRY and CDR2 SYGVKD. This CDR3 is 14 amino acids long. V dropped 6 bases and J dropped 5; count of bases not matched to a gene: 9. The CDR3 DNA reads TGTGCCATCAGACGGACAGGGCAGCGGGACGAGCAGTACTTC. It encodes CAIRRTGQRDEQYF.

The CDR3 coding sequence is TGTGCCAGCACCCCGACGGGTGGGCCCCAGCATTTT. Protein sequence: CASTPTGGPQHF. The genes are TRBV6-5 and TRBJ1-5; no clear D. Germline CDR1 MNHEY, CDR2 SVGAGI. The CDR3 loop spans 12 amino acids. Trimming removed 7 bases from V and 9 bases from J, with 13 bases in between.

V gene TRBV7-9 combines with J gene TRBJ1-2; the D is unclear. This CDR3 has 15 amino acids. The V end was cut by 2 bases, the J end by 4 bases, with 14 bases between. From germline, CDR1 is SEHNR and CDR2 FQNEAQ (reference sequence). CDR3: CASSLYSAGSYGYTF. In DNA form, the CDR3 reads TGTGCCAGCAGCTTATATAGTGCAGGATCCTATGGCTACACCTTC.

This chain connects TRBV6-5 to TRBJ1-2, with TRBD1 matching 7 bases. CDR3 length: 15 residues. Germline trimming cut 10 bases from V and 2 bases from J; bases unmatched to any gene: 13. The germline V gene encodes CDR1 MNHEY and CDR2 SVGAGI. CDR3 DNA sequence: TGTGCCACCTTACTAATTGAGGGGGCGAACTATGGCTACACCTTC. Protein sequence: CATLLIEGANYGYTF.

The chain carries TRBV19 and TRBJ1-2, with a weak D call TRBD1 (6 bases). The CDR3 is made up of 18 amino acids. Germline CDR1 reads LNHDA; CDR2 reads SQIVND (reference sequence). V dropped 5 bases and J dropped 4 bases, with 26 bases sitting between them. CDR3 loop: CASSARREGDIPSYGYTF. CDR3 DNA sequence: TGTGCCAGTAGTGCCCGGAGGGAGGGGGACATTCCCTCCTATGGCTACACCTTC. Full variable domain (outside the CDR3, taken from reference TRBV19 and TRBJ1-2): DGGITQSPKYLFRKEGQNVTLSCEQNLNHDAMYWYRQDPGQGLRLIYYSQIVNDFQKGDIAEGYSVSREKKESFPLTVTSAQKNPTAFYLCASSARREGDIPSYGYTFGSGTRLTVV.

In this sample, this clone turned up once. The chain links TRBV19 to TRBJ1-6; D unresolved. Germline-derived CDR1 and CDR2 are LNHDA and SQIVND (reference sequence). The ends were cut back, 5 bases at V and 3 bases at J, with 14 bases in the middle. This CDR3 has 16 amino acids. The CDR3 DNA follows: TGTGCCAGTAGTGCATTTAACCACTTCTATAATTCACCCCTCCACTTT. Its translation: CASSAFNHFYNSPLHF.

The V gene is TRBV5-8, the J gene TRBJ2-2; D call uncertain. Germline values: CDR1 SGHTS, CDR2 YDEGEE. The V end was cut by 2 bases, the J end by 6 bases, with 2 bases between. The length of the CDR3 is 11 residues. The CDR3 coding sequence is TGTGCCAGCAGCTTCGCCGGGGAGCTGTTTTTT. The encoded protein is CASSFAGELFF. Using reference TRBV5-8 and TRBJ2-2 for the parts outside the CDR3, the full variable domain is EAGVTQSPTHLIKTRGQQATLRCSPISGHTSVYWYQQALGLGLQFLLWYDEGEERNRGNFPPRFSGRQFPNYSSELNVNALELEDSALYLCASSFAGELFFGEGSRLTVL.